Shown below are 10 T cell receptor beta chains from a single sample sequenced in a study of blood T cell repertoires in COVID-19 (TCRdb year 2020). Library construction relied on the immunoSEQ multiplex PCR assay. TCRdb took over this immuneACCESS table, retaining in-frame rearrangements with V and J assigned. Such tables are incomplete; in checked studies, under half of the missing clones stem from an unresolved V gene, and the remainder is unexplained. Within this sample are 200,000 to 250,000 clones, with 84% of them counted one time only. The top ten constitute roughly 4% of the sample. Sequencing was carried out using peripheral blood. These receptors came from a man aged 45 to 65 with acute or convalescent COVID-19.

The chain carries TRBV11-3 and TRBJ2-7; the match to TRBD2 covers 10 bases. This CDR3 spans 16 amino acids. Trimming cost V 1 base and J 1 base; bases outside gene matches: 4. Germline CDR1 is SGHNT and CDR2 is YENEEA. The CDR3 nucleotides are TGTGCCAGCAGCTTAGTTTGGACTAGCGGATCCTACGAGCAGTACTTC. Its translation: CASSLVWTSGSYEQYF.

This chain uses TRBV6-6 with TRBJ2-7, with D perhaps matching TRBD2 (5 bases). This CDR3 region has 14 residues. Trimming cost V 10 bases and J 0 bases, with 16 bases left between them. CDR1 and CDR2 (germline): MNHNY, SVGAGI (reference sequence). The CDR3 nucleotides are TGTGCCACCAGCCCTCGGGAAAACTCCTACGAGCAGTACTTC. Its translation is CATSPRENSYEQYF.

The chain employs TRBV6-5 and TRBJ1-2; 9 positions agree with TRBD1. The junction had 4 bases not matched to a gene; V was cut back by 6 bases and J by 2 bases. The CDR3 is 14 amino acids. CDR1 and CDR2 (germline): MNHEY, SVGAGI. The CDR3 region is CASSRGTGNYGYTF. In DNA form, the CDR3 reads TGTGCCAGCAGCCGAGGGACAGGGAACTATGGCTACACCTTC.

The rearrangement joins TRBV5-4 to TRBJ2-7, with 9 bases aligning to TRBD1. This CDR3 has 18 amino acids. Germline assignment: CDR1 SGHNT and CDR2 YYREEE (reference sequence). V lost 4 bases, J lost 0 bases, and 14 bases stayed unmatched. The CDR3: CASSTKGQGGRSSYEQYF. For the CDR3, the DNA is TGTGCCAGCAGCACCAAGGGACAGGGAGGGAGAAGCTCCTACGAGCAGTACTTC.

The J gene is TRBJ2-7, the V gene TRBV11-3, with D possibly matching TRBD2 (6 bases). V was clipped by 7 bases and J by 3 bases, with 13 bases between them. The V gene's germline CDR1 is SGHNT and CDR2 YENEEA. The CDR3 is 13 amino acids. The CDR3 bases are TGTGCCAGCACCGAGGAGGGCAGCTACGAGCAGTACTTC. This encodes CASTEEGSYEQYF.

In its sample, this clone was seen once. The V and J genes are TRBV2 and TRBJ1-5; TRBD1 is a possible D gene (5 bases). This CDR3 region has 13 residues. Germline assignment: CDR1 SNHLY and CDR2 FYNNEI. Trimming took off 2 bases at V and 7 bases at J, with 9 bases between the two ends. The CDR3 nucleotides are TGTGCCAGCAGTGAACAGGGAAGCCAGCCCCAGCATTTT. Protein: CASSEQGSQPQHF.

J is TRBJ1-2 and V is TRBV30; the D gene is possibly TRBD1 (6 bases). The CDR3 length is 17 residues. The germline gives CDR1 GTSNPN, CDR2 SVGIG (reference sequence). Trimming cost V 0 bases and J 4 bases, with 21 bases left between them. This CDR3 reads CAWSVLGQPDPIYGYTF. CDR3 bases: TGTGCCTGGAGTGTCCTAGGACAGCCGGACCCAATCTATGGCTACACCTTC.

This clone was detected only once. The V call is TRBV10-1, the J call TRBJ1-5; perhaps TRBD1 as D (5 bases). CDR3 length: 13 amino acids. Per the germline V gene, CDR1 is WNHNN and CDR2 is SYGVQD (reference sequence). Trimming stripped 5 bases from V and 3 bases from J, with 8 bases between. The CDR3: CASSLGHNQPQHF. CDR3 nucleotides: TGCGCCAGCAGTCTCGGACACAATCAGCCCCAGCATTTT.

The V call is TRBV20-1, the J call TRBJ2-1; 11 bases fit TRBD1. Unmatched junction bases numbered 7, after V lost 3 bases and J lost 6 bases. Germline CDR1 DFQATT, CDR2 SNEGSKA (reference sequence). This CDR3 spans 15 amino acids. In nucleotides, the CDR3 is TGCAGTGCTAGTGGTGCGGACAGGGGGCCCAATGAGCAGTTCTTC. As protein: CSASGADRGPNEQFF.

The CDR3 DNA reads TGTGCCAGCTCTAGGTCGTCGGCAGGCCGAATGAACACTGAAGCTTTCTTT. This sequence encodes CASSRSSAGRMNTEAFF. The rearrangement links TRBV18 to TRBJ1-1; the D is unclear. Trimming cost V 6 bases and J 0 bases, with 20 bases left between them. The CDR3 contains 17 residues. Germline V lookup: CDR1 KGHSH, CDR2 LQKENI.